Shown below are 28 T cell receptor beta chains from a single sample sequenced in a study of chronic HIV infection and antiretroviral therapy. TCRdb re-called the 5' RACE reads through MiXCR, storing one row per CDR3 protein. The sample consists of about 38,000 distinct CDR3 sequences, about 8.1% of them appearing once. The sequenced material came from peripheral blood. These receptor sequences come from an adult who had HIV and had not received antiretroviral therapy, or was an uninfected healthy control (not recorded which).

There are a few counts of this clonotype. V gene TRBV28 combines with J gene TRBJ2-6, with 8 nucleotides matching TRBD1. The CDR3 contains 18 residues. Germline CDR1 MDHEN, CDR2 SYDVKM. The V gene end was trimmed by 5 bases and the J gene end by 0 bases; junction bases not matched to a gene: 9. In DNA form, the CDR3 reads TGTGCCAGCAGTCCTCCAGGGGGCCTAAGCTCTGGGGCCAACGTCCTGACTTTC. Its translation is CASSPPGGLSSGANVLTF.

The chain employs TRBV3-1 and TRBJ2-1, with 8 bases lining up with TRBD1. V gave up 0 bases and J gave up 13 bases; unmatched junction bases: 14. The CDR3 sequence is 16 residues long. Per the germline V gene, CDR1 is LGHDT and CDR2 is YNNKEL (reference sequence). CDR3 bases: TGTGCCAGCAGCCAAGACAACAGGGGGACCATGGCCGTCCAGTTCTTC. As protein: CASSQDNRGTMAVQFF.

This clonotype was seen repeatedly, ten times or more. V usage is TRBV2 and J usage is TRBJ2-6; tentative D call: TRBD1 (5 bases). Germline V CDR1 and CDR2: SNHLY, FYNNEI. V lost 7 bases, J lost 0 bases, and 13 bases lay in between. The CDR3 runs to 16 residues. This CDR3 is CASMKTAISGANVLTF. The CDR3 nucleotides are TGTGCCAGCATGAAGACAGCCATCTCTGGGGCCAACGTCCTGACTTTC. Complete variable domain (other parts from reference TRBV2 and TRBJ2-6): EPEVTQTPSHQVTQMGQEVILRCVPISNHLYFYWYRQILGQKVEFLVSFYNNEISEKSEIFDDQFSVERPDGSNFTLKIRSTKLEDSAMYFCASMKTAISGANVLTFGAGSRLTVL.

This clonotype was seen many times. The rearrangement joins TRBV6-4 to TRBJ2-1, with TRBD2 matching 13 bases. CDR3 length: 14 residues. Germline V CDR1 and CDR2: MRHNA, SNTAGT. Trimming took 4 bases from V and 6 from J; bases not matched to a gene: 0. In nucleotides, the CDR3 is TGTGCCAGCAGTGGGACTAGCGGGAGCAATGAGCAGTTCTTC. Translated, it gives CASSGTSGSNEQFF.

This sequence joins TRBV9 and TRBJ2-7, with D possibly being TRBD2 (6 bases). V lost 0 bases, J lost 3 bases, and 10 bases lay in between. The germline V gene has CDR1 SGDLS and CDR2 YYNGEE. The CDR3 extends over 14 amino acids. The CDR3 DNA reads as TGTGCCAGCAGCGTAGGGAGGGAGAGCTACGAGCAGTACTTC. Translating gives CASSVGRESYEQYF.

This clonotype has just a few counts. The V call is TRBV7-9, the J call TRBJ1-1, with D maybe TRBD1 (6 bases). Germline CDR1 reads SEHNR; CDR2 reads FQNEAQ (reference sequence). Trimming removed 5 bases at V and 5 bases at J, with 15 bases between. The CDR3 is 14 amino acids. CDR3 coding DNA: TGTGCCAGCAGCGGCCTGACAGGCGGTACTGAAGCTTTCTTT. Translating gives CASSGLTGGTEAFF. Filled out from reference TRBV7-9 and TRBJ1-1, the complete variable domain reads DTGVSQNPRHKITKRGQNVTFRCDPISEHNRLYWYRQTLGQGPEFLTYFQNEAQLEKSRLLSDRFSAERPKGSFSTLEIQRTEQGDSAMYLCASSGLTGGTEAFFGQGTRLTVV.

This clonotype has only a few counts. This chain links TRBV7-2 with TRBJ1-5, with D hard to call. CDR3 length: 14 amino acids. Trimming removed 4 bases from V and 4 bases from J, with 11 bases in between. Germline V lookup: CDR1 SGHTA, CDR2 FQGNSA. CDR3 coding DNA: TGTGCCAGCAGCTACCTGGGGTATAATCAGCCCCAGCATTTT. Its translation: CASSYLGYNQPQHF.

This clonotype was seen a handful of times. CDR3: CASSPGQGRHTIYF. The CDR3 DNA sequence: TGTGCCAGCAGTCCGGGACAGGGACGGCACACCATATATTTT. V is TRBV28 and J is TRBJ1-3; 9 bases are shared with TRBD1. V shed 5 bases, J shed 8 bases, and the junction held 7 bases outside the gene matches. Germline CDR1 and CDR2: MDHEN and SYDVKM. The CDR3 has 14 residues.

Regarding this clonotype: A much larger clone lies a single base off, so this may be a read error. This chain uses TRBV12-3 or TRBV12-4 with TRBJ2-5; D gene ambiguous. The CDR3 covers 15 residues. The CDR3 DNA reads TGTGCCAGCAGTTTTGACGGAGTCCCCCAAGAGACCCAGTGCTTC. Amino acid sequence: CASSFDGVPQETQCF.

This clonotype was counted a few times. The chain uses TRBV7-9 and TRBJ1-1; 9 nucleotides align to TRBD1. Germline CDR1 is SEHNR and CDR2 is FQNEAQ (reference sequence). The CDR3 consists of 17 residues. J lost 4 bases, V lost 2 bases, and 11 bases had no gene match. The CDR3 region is CASSLSGTGFSLTEAFF. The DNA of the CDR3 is TGTGCCAGCAGCTTAAGTGGGACAGGGTTTTCACTCACTGAAGCTTTCTTT.

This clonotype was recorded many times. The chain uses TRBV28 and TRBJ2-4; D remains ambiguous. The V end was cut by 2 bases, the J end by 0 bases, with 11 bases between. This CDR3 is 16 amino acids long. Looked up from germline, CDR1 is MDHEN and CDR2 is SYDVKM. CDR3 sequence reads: CASSLGQNLAKNIQYF. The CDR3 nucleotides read TGTGCCAGCAGTTTAGGGCAAAATCTAGCCAAAAACATTCAGTACTTC. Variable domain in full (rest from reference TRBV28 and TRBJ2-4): DVKVTQSSRYLVKRTGEKVFLECVQDMDHENMFWYRQDPGLGLRLIYFSYDVKMKEKGDIPEGYSVSREKKERFSLILESASTNQTSMYLCASSLGQNLAKNIQYFGAGTRLSVL.

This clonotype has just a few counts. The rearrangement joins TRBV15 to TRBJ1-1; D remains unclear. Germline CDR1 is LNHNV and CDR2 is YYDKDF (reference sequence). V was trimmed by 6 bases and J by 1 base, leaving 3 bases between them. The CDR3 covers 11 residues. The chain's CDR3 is CATRANTEAFF. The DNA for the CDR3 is TGTGCCACCAGGGCGAACACTGAAGCTTTCTTT.

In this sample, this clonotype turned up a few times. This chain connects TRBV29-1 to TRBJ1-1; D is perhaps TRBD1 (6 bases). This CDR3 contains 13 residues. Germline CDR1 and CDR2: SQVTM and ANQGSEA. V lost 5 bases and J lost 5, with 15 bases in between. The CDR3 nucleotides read TGCAGCGTTTTGCGGGGGGCGACGACTGAAGCTTTCTTT. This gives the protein CSVLRGATTEAFF.

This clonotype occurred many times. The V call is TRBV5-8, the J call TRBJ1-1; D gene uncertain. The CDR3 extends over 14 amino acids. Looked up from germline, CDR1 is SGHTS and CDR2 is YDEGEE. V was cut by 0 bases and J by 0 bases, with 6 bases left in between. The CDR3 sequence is CASSLELMNTEAFF. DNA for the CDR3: TGTGCCAGCAGCTTGGAACTCATGAACACTGAAGCTTTCTTT.

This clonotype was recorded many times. CDR3 sequence (DNA): TGTGCCAGCAGCTTAAGCTACGAGCAGTACTTC. This gives the protein CASSLSYEQYF. The chain employs TRBV7-9 and TRBJ2-7, with D unresolved. The germline V and J ends were trimmed by 2 bases and 3 bases, with 2 bases remaining between them. This CDR3 contains 11 residues. Per the germline V gene, CDR1 is SEHNR and CDR2 is FQNEAQ (reference sequence).

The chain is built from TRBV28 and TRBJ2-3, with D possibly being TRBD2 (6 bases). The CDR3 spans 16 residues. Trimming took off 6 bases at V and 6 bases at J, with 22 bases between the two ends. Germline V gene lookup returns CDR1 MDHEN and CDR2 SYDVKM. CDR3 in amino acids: CASSSPRGSASDTQYF. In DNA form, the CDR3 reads TGTGCCAGCAGCTCACCCCGGGGGTCGGCGAGCGATACGCAGTATTTT. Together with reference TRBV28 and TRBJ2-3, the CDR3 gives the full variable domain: DVKVTQSSRYLVKRTGEKVFLECVQDMDHENMFWYRQDPGLGLRLIYFSYDVKMKEKGDIPEGYSVSREKKERFSLILESASTNQTSMYLCASSSPRGSASDTQYFGPGTRLTVL.

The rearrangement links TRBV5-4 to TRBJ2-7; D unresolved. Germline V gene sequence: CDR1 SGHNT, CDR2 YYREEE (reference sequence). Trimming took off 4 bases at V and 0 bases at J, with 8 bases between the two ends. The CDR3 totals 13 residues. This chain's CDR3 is CASSQQGSYEQYF. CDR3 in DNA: TGTGCCAGCAGCCAGCAAGGCTCCTACGAGCAGTACTTC.

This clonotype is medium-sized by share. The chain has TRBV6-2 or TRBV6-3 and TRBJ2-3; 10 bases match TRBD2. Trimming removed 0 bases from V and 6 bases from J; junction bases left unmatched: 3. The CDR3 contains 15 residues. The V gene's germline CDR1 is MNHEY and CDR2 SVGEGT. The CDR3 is CASSYSSSGSDTQYF. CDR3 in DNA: TGTGCCAGCAGTTACTCATCTAGCGGGAGTGATACGCAGTATTTT.

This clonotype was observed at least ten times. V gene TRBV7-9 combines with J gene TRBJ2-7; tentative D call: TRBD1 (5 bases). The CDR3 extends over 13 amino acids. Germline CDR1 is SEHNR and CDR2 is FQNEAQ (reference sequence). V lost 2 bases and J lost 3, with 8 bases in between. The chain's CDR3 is CASSLSQGYEQYF. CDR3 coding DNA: TGTGCCAGCAGCTTAAGCCAGGGCTACGAGCAGTACTTC.

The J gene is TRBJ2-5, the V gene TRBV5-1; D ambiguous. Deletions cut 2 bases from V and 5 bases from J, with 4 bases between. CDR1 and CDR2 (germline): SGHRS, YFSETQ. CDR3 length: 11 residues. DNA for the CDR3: TGCGCCAGCAGCTTTGGGGAGACCCAGTACTTC. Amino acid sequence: CASSFGETQYF. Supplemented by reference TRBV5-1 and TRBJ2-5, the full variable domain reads KAGVTQTPRYLIKTRGQQVTLSCSPISGHRSVSWYQQTPGQGLQFLFEYFSETQRNKGNFPGRFSGRQFSNSRSEMNVSTLELGDSALYLCASSFGETQYFGPGTRLLVL.

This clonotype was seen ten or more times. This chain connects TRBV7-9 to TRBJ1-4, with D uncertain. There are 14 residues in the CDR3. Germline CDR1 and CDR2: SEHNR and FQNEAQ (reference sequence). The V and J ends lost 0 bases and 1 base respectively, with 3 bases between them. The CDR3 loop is CASSLALTNEKLFF. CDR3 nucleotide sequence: TGTGCCAGCAGCTTAGCGCTAACTAATGAAAAACTGTTTTTT.

CDR3: CASSLNSYGYTF. CDR3 DNA sequence: TGTGCCAGCAGTTTAAACAGCTATGGCTACACCTTC. The chain is built from TRBV28 and TRBJ1-2; no reliable D call. CDR1 and CDR2 from the germline V gene are MDHEN and SYDVKM. The length of the CDR3 is 12 residues. V lost 2 bases to trimming and J lost 4 bases, with 5 bases between them.

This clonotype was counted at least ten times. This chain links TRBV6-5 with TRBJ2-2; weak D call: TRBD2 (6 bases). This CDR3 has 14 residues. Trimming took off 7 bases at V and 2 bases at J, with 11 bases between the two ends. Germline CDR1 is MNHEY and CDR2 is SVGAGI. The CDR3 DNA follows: TGTGCCAGCAAGAGGGACTTTAACACCGGGGAGCTGTTTTTT. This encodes CASKRDFNTGELFF.

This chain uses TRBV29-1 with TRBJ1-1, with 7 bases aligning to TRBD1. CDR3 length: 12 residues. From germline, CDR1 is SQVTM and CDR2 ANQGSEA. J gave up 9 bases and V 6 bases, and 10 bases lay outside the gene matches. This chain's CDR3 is CSVGDTGEKAFF. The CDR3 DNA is TGCAGCGTCGGGGATACAGGGGAAAAAGCTTTCTTT.

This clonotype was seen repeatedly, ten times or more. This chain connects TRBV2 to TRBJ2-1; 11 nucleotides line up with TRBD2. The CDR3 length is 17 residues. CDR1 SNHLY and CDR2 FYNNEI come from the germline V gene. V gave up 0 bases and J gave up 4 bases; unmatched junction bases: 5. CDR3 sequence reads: CASSEADGLAGYNEQFF. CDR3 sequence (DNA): TGTGCCAGCAGTGAAGCCGACGGACTAGCGGGTTACAATGAGCAGTTCTTC.

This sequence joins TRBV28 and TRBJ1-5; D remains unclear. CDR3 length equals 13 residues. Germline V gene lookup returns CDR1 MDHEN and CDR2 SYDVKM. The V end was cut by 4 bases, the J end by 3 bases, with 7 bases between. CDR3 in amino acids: CASSWDLNQPQHF. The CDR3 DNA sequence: TGTGCCAGCAGTTGGGATCTCAATCAGCCCCAGCATTTT.

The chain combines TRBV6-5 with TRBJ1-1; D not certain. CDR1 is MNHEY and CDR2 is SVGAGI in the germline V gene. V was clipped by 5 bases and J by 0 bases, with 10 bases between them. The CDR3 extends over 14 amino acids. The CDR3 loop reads CASSQGRLNTEAFF. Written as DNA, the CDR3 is TGTGCCAGCAGTCAAGGACGGCTGAACACTGAAGCTTTCTTT.

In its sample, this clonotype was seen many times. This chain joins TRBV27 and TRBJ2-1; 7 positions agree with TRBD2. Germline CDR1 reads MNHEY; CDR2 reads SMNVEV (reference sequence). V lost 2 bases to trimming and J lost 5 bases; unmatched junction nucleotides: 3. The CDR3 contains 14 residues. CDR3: CASSLGLDHNEQFF. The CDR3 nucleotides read TGTGCCAGCAGTTTAGGACTAGACCACAATGAGCAGTTCTTC.